Listed below are T cell receptor beta chains from one sample, sequenced in a study of T cell responses to AZD1222 COVID-19 vaccine. This table comes from immunoSEQ multiplex PCR, and its TCRdb copy is limited to in-frame clones, with some not included. Of 98,000 or so clones in the sample, about 88% are singletons; the top ten hold roughly 20%. Sequencing was performed on peripheral blood, taken on day 0 of AZD1222 vaccination. Receptor source: an adult in good health. Each CDR3 is given with its conserved first and last residue. The D gene is left open where the match is weak. Rows give clone size only sometimes, using once, few, many, or a class for an expanded clone.

v_call	j_call	d_call	clone_size	cdr3_aa	cdr3_nt
TRBV5-1	TRBJ2-1	-	-	CASTTSPNEQFF	TGCGCCAGCACCACATCCCCCAATGAGCAGTTCTTC
TRBV15	TRBJ1-4	-	-	CATSRDRGGGDEKLFF	TGTGCCACCAGCAGAGATAGGGGAGGAGGGGATGAAAAACTGTTTTTT
TRBV18	TRBJ2-1	-	few	CASSPPDRSSYNEQFF	TGTGCCAGCTCACCACCTGACAGGAGCTCCTACAATGAGCAGTTCTTC
TRBV7-8	TRBJ1-1	-	-	CASSLVWGRGGTEAFF	TGTGCCAGCAGCTTAGTTTGGGGCCGGGGGGGCACTGAAGCTTTCTTT
TRBV15	TRBJ1-4	-	-	CATSRVRQGNEKLFF	TGTGCCACCAGCAGAGTTCGCCAGGGGAATGAAAAACTGTTTTTT
TRBV2	TRBJ2-5	-	-	CASSDDAGGGETQYF	TGTGCCAGCAGCGACGACGCAGGGGGAGGAGAGACCCAGTACTTC
TRBV19	TRBJ1-1	TRBD1	-	CASSMNRGQGTEAFF	TGTGCCAGTAGTATGAACAGGGGGCAAGGCACTGAAGCTTTCTTT
TRBV18	TRBJ2-7	TRBD2	-	CASSPRVVGGGSYEQYF	TGTGCCAGCTCACCACGGGTCGTGGGGGGGGGTTCCTACGAGCAGTACTTC
TRBV27	TRBJ2-6	TRBD1	-	CASSLGPGQGGSGANVLTF	TGTGCCAGCAGTTTAGGGCCGGGACAGGGGGGCTCTGGGGCCAACGTCCTGACTTTC
TRBV7-8	TRBJ2-7	TRBD1	-	CASSLVGTGNDEQYF	TGTGCCAGCAGCTTAGTCGGGACAGGGAATGACGAGCAGTACTTC
TRBV19	TRBJ1-2	-	-	CASNRRGDNYGYTF	TGTGCCAGTAACCGCAGGGGCGATAACTATGGCTACACCTTC
TRBV2	TRBJ2-7	-	-	CASSANFDYEQYF	TGTGCCAGCAGCGCAAACTTCGACTACGAGCAGTACTTC
TRBV18	TRBJ2-1	-	-	CASSPSGGNEQFF	TGTGCCAGCTCACCCTCGGGTGGCAATGAGCAGTTCTTC
TRBV10-2	TRBJ1-2	TRBD1	-	CASSSGQSIGYTF	TGCGCCAGCAGTTCGGGACAGTCTATCGGCTACACCTTC
TRBV19	TRBJ2-2	-	-	CASSMNIKEYGLRRGELFF	TGTGCCAGTAGTATGAACATTAAGGAGTACGGACTCCGCCGAGGGGAGCTGTTTTTT
TRBV29-1	TRBJ1-1	TRBD1	-	CSVKGRTQGPLTEAFF	TGCAGCGTTAAGGGGCGGACACAGGGGCCTTTAACTGAAGCTTTCTTT
TRBV21-1	TRBJ2-5	-	-	CASSNRPPQETQYF	TGTGCCAGCAGCAACCGACCCCCCCAAGAGACCCAGTACTTC
TRBV5-4	TRBJ2-1	-	-	CASSSLVGGPQSYNEQFF	TGTGCCAGCAGCTCACTAGTGGGGGGACCACAGTCTTACAATGAGCAGTTCTTC
TRBV9	TRBJ1-1	TRBD1	-	CASSPDRADTEAFF	TGTGCCAGCAGCCCTGACAGGGCGGACACTGAAGCTTTCTTT
TRBV15	TRBJ1-2	-	-	CATSRGRTLYGYTF	TGTGCCACCAGCAGAGGCCGTACACTCTATGGCTACACCTTC
TRBV4-1	TRBJ2-1	TRBD2	-	CASSHRSTSRDEQFF	TGCGCCAGCAGCCATAGGTCGACTAGCAGAGATGAGCAGTTCTTC
TRBV11-2	TRBJ2-3	TRBD2	-	CASTDTSGGDTQYF	TGTGCCAGCACCGACACAAGCGGGGGGGATACGCAGTATTTT
TRBV19	TRBJ2-6	-	-	CASSREGVSGANVLTF	TGTGCCAGTAGCCGTGAGGGAGTTTCTGGGGCCAACGTCCTGACTTTC
TRBV5-1	TRBJ1-6	TRBD1	-	CASSSAGQYNSPLHF	TGCGCCAGCAGCTCCGCGGGACAGTATAATTCACCCCTCCACTTT
TRBV11-2	TRBJ2-1	-	few	CASSLSTRYNEQFF	TGTGCCAGCAGCTTAAGTACCCGCTACAATGAGCAGTTCTTC
TRBV10-1	TRBJ2-1	-	-	CASSDGGDEQFF	TGCGCCAGCAGTGACGGAGGGGATGAGCAGTTCTTC
TRBV2	TRBJ1-6	-	-	CASSDLGGAGSPLHF	TGTGCCAGCAGTGATTTGGGGGGCGCCGGGTCACCCCTCCACTTT
TRBV4-1	TRBJ1-4	-	-	CASSQDGGSFNEKLFF	TGCGCCAGCAGCCAAGACGGGGGCAGCTTTAATGAAAAACTGTTTTTT
TRBV18	TRBJ1-4	-	-	CASSPDRSDEKLFF	TGTGCCAGCTCACCCGACAGGAGTGATGAAAAACTGTTTTTT
TRBV4-1	TRBJ1-4	-	-	CASSQARLEKLFF	TGCGCCAGCAGCCAAGCCCGATTGGAAAAACTGTTTTTT
TRBV29-1	TRBJ2-7	TRBD1	once	CSVAKGGGYEQYF	TGCAGCGTTGCTAAAGGGGGCGGGTACGAGCAGTACTTC
TRBV18	TRBJ2-7	-	-	CASSQGPPWEQYF	TGTGCCAGCTCACAGGGGCCACCGTGGGAGCAGTACTTC
TRBV27	TRBJ1-5	-	-	CASSLDVGQPQHF	TGTGCCAGCAGTTTAGATGTTGGGCAGCCCCAGCATTTT
TRBV5-1	TRBJ1-1	-	-	CASSLDRINTEAFF	TGCGCCAGCAGCTTGGACAGGATCAACACTGAAGCTTTCTTT
TRBV28	TRBJ1-1	-	-	CASSLQGRLTEAFF	TGTGCCAGCAGTTTACAGGGGAGGTTGACTGAAGCTTTCTTT
TRBV29-1	TRBJ2-7	TRBD1	-	CSVGGDRGFEQYF	TGCAGCGTTGGGGGGGACAGGGGATTTGAGCAGTACTTC
TRBV25-1	TRBJ2-7	-	-	CASSEARLSYEQYF	TGTGCCAGCAGTGAAGCCAGACTTTCCTACGAGCAGTACTTC
TRBV9	TRBJ2-5	-	-	CASSVVGGGGETQYF	TGTGCCAGCAGCGTAGTGGGGGGCGGAGGCGAGACCCAGTACTTC
TRBV4-1	TRBJ1-1	-	-	CASSQGNGQNTEAFF	TGCGCCAGCAGCCAAGGTAACGGGCAGAACACTGAAGCTTTCTTT
TRBV14	TRBJ2-1	-	-	CASSQASPYNEQFF	TGTGCCAGCAGCCAAGCTAGCCCCTACAATGAGCAGTTCTTC
TRBV6-4	TRBJ2-7	-	-	CASSDIWNRERTLTYYEQYF	TGTGCCAGCAGTGACATCTGGAACAGGGAGAGAACTTTAACTTACTACGAGCAGTACTTC
TRBV9	TRBJ1-2	-	-	CASSVTSGDIGYTF	TGTGCCAGCAGCGTAACTTCAGGGGATATTGGCTACACCTTC
TRBV5-6	TRBJ2-3	-	few	CASSFGVLEDTQYF	TGTGCCAGCAGCTTCGGGGTGCTAGAGGATACGCAGTATTTT
TRBV6-1	TRBJ2-5	TRBD2	-	CASSERLSGGRETQYF	TGTGCCAGCAGTGAACGACTTAGCGGGGGTAGAGAGACCCAGTACTTC
TRBV7-9	TRBJ1-1	-	-	CASSLAEAFF	TGTGCCAGCAGCTTAGCTGAAGCTTTCTTT
TRBV3-1/TRBV3-2	TRBJ2-7	-	-	CASSQGGKRYEQYF	TGTGCCAGCAGCCAAGGCGGCAAGCGCTACGAGCAGTACTTC
TRBV24-1	TRBJ2-1	TRBD2	-	CATSDPGLAGGYEQFF	TGTGCCACCAGTGATCCTGGACTAGCGGGGGGTTATGAGCAGTTCTTC
TRBV4-1	TRBJ1-1	TRBD1	-	CASSVFRPGQELTEAFF	TGCGCCAGCAGCGTATTTCGCCCAGGACAGGAGCTCACTGAAGCTTTCTTT
TRBV12-5	TRBJ1-5	TRBD1	-	CASGLGQGWQPQHF	TGTGCTAGTGGTTTGGGACAGGGGTGGCAGCCCCAGCATTTT
TRBV4-2	TRBJ2-7	-	once	CASSQGEGLIYEQYF	TGTGCCAGCAGCCAAGGCGAGGGGCTAATCTACGAGCAGTACTTC
TRBV11-3	TRBJ1-6	-	-	CASSFDSNSPLHF	TGTGCCAGCAGCTTTGACAGTAATTCACCCCTCCACTTT
TRBV18	TRBJ1-2	TRBD1	-	CASSPDREGYGYTF	TGTGCCAGCTCACCGGACAGGGAGGGTTATGGCTACACCTTC